Described below is a single TCR beta chain sequence and its context. The sample comes from a study of OX40 agonist ivuxolimab in advanced cancers. Clones were sequenced by immunoSEQ multiplex PCR, and TCRdb holds only the in-frame ones, with some missing. The profile shows approximately 82,000 clones, about 90% of them singletons. V lost 1 base and J lost 9; bases outside the gene matches: 4. This CDR3 is built from 14 residues. CDR1 and CDR2 (germline): SGHAT, FQDESV (reference sequence). The clonotype was recovered from an adult with an advanced solid tumor such as melanoma, head and neck, liver or kidney cancer. This chain joins TRBV11-1 and TRBJ2-3, with 10 nucleotides matching TRBD2. The sample here was CD4+ or CD8+ T cells sorted from blood, taken in a trial of the OX40 agonist ivuxolimab. CDR3 region: CASSLGASGRTQYF. CDR3 bases: TGTGCCAGCAGCTTAGGGGCTAGCGGGAGAACGCAGTATTTT.